The next 31 T cell receptor beta chains were all read from a single sample in a study of regulatory T cells in long-lasting Graves disease. Combining iRepertoire HTBI primers with Arm-PCR of CDR3 regions, the authors built TCR beta libraries. TCRdb called the multiplex PCR reads again in MiXCR, with one record for every CDR3 protein. The sample has 300,000 to 400,000 distinct CDR3 sequences, over 15% seen once. Regarding time point: newly diagnosed GD, antithyroid drugs for less than 3 months. PBMC RNA served as the TCR library source. The input for sequencing was peripheral blood mononuclear cells (PBMCs), taken at new diagnosis, from a patient treated with antithyroid drugs. Receptors were obtained from a female donor with Graves disease.

This clonotype was counted at least ten times. The chain couples TRBV3-1 to TRBJ2-5, with D uncertain. The CDR3 loop spans 13 amino acids. Trimming shortened V by 4 bases and J by 1 base, and 7 bases separated the two germline ends. Per germline, CDR1 LGHDT and CDR2 YNNKEL (reference sequence). CDR3 region: CASSLLVQETQYF. The CDR3 DNA is TGTGCCAGCAGCCTGCTTGTCCAAGAGACCCAGTACTTC.

This clonotype was observed at least ten times. The V gene is TRBV2, the J gene TRBJ2-1; 7 bases agree with TRBD2. The CDR3 sequence is 15 residues long. Per the germline V gene, CDR1 is SNHLY and CDR2 is FYNNEI. V trimming: 4 bases; J trimming: 3 bases; junction bases outside the gene matches: 6. The CDR3 nucleotides read TGTGCCAGCAGTGGGTCCCTAGCGGACTACAATGAGCAGTTCTTC. Translation gives CASSGSLADYNEQFF.

This clonotype has more than one count but fewer than ten. The chain combines TRBV24-1 with TRBJ2-1; no definite D call. Germline CDR1 and CDR2: KGHDR and SFDVKD. V gave up 3 bases and J gave up 1 base, with 3 bases separating them. The CDR3 loop spans 13 amino acids. CDR3 loop: CATSDISYNEQFF. CDR3 coding DNA: TGTGCCACCAGTGATATTTCCTACAATGAGCAGTTCTTC.

The J gene is TRBJ1-1, the V gene TRBV20-1; D ambiguous. Between the trimmed V and J ends, which lost 0 bases and 4 bases, there was a span of 15 bases. The CDR3 is 15 residues long. The germline V gene has CDR1 DFQATT and CDR2 SNEGSKA (reference sequence). The chain's CDR3 is CSARDLVSWGTEAFF. The CDR3 bases are TGCAGTGCTAGAGATCTTGTATCCTGGGGCACTGAAGCTTTCTTT.

This clonotype has ten or more counts. The chain uses TRBV28 and TRBJ2-7, with D perhaps TRBD1 (5 bases). In germline, CDR1 is MDHEN, CDR2 SYDVKM. Trimming took 5 bases from V and 7 from J, leaving 18 bases between them. There are 14 residues in the CDR3. The CDR3 sequence is CASSPREVPGEQYF. In DNA form, the CDR3 reads TGTGCCAGCAGTCCCCGTGAGGTCCCAGGGGAGCAGTACTTC. The variable domain in full, completed from reference TRBV28 and TRBJ2-7, reads DVKVTQSSRYLVKRTGEKVFLECVQDMDHENMFWYRQDPGLGLRLIYFSYDVKMKEKGDIPEGYSVSREKKERFSLILESASTNQTSMYLCASSPREVPGEQYFGPGTRLTVT.

This clonotype turned up a few times. The genes are TRBV7-3 and TRBJ2-1; 9 bases are shared with TRBD2. The V gene's germline CDR1 is SGHTA and CDR2 FQGTGA. The CDR3 has 16 amino acids. The V segment lost 5 bases and the J segment 8 bases; nucleotides outside the gene matches: 13. The CDR3 is CASSPTLAGVNDEQFF. DNA for the CDR3: TGTGCCAGCAGCCCCACTTTAGCGGGAGTAAACGATGAGCAGTTCTTC.

Many counts were recorded for this clonotype. The chain joins TRBV11-1 to TRBJ2-3; 11 bases agree with TRBD2. The CDR3 contains 16 residues. Trimming at V came to 1 base and at J to 6 bases, leaving 6 bases not matched to a gene. The V gene's germline CDR1 is SGHAT and CDR2 FQDESV (reference sequence). CDR3 sequence reads: CASSLGALAGVDTQYF. In DNA form, the CDR3 reads TGTGCCAGCAGCTTAGGGGCACTAGCGGGAGTGGATACGCAGTATTTT.

This clonotype was seen repeatedly, ten times or more. The rearrangement uses TRBV28 and TRBJ2-3; weak D call: TRBD1 (6 bases). V was shortened by 6 bases and J by 2 bases, with 12 bases between the two germline ends. This CDR3 region has 14 residues. Germline CDR1 reads MDHEN; CDR2 reads SYDVKM. The CDR3 DNA follows: TGTGCCAGCAGGGGGGCTAGCTCCACAGATACGCAGTATTTT. Protein sequence: CASRGASSTDTQYF.

This chain links TRBV3-1 with TRBJ1-2; TRBD1 aligns across 7 bases. CDR1 and CDR2 (germline): LGHDT, YNNKEL (reference sequence). There are 15 residues in the CDR3. The V segment lost 6 bases and the J segment 3 bases; nucleotides outside the gene matches: 10. DNA for the CDR3: TGTGCCAGCAGAGCCAAGGGGGCGCGGGACTATGGCTACACCTTC. Its translation: CASRAKGARDYGYTF.

The chain links TRBV20-1 to TRBJ2-3; 10 positions match TRBD2. CDR3 size: 15 residues. Germline lookup yields CDR1 DFQATT and CDR2 SNEGSKA (reference sequence). The V gene end was trimmed by 6 bases and the J gene end by 0 bases; junction bases not matched to a gene: 6. The CDR3 region has the DNA TGCAGTGCGACGGCGACTAGCGGGAGCACAGATACGCAGTATTTT. This encodes CSATATSGSTDTQYF.

V gene TRBV13 combines with J gene TRBJ2-2; the match to TRBD1 covers 10 bases. The CDR3 is 14 amino acids. Germline lookup yields CDR1 PRHDT and CDR2 FYEKMQ (reference sequence). Trimming took 6 bases from V and 5 from J; bases not matched to a gene: 3. The CDR3 DNA sequence: TGTGCCAGCAGGGGACAGGGGAGGACCGGGGAGCTGTTTTTT. Translating gives CASRGQGRTGELFF.

This clonotype has a count of ten or more. This chain uses TRBV6-1 with TRBJ2-7; possibly TRBD1 or TRBD2 for D (5 bases each). The V and J ends lost 4 bases and 3 bases respectively, with 13 bases between them. The CDR3 length is 14 residues. Germline values: CDR1 MNHNS, CDR2 SASEGT. Written as DNA, the CDR3 is TGTGCCAGCAGTGCCCCGGGGACCAACTACGAGCAGTACTTC. Protein product: CASSAPGTNYEQYF.

The chain couples TRBV6-1 to TRBJ2-7, with TRBD2 identical over 10 bases. This CDR3 has 16 amino acids. V lost 6 bases and J lost 7; bases outside the gene matches: 15. Per the germline V gene, CDR1 is MNHNS and CDR2 is SASEGT. The CDR3 nucleotides are TGTGCCAGCAGAGGGTGGGCTAGCGGGAGTTCGGGGGAGCAGTACTTC. Its protein product is CASRGWASGSSGEQYF.

The count of this clonotype is one. V is TRBV20-1 and J is TRBJ2-5; D possibly matches TRBD1 or TRBD2 (5 bases each). Gene TRBJ2-1 matches the end of the DNA better, so the J call may be wrong. Looked up from germline, CDR1 is DFQATT and CDR2 is SNEGSKA (reference sequence). This CDR3 spans 14 amino acids. CDR3 in amino acids: CSARPETRIGAQFF. As DNA, the CDR3 is TGCAGTGCTAGACCAGAAACTAGAATAGGGGCCCAGTTCTTC.

This clonotype has a handful of counts. The chain carries TRBV6-5 and TRBJ2-3, with D possibly being TRBD1 or TRBD2 (5 bases each). Germline CDR1 MNHEY, CDR2 SVGAGI. The CDR3 is 14 amino acids. V shed 4 bases and J shed 5 bases, with 13 bases lying between them. In nucleotides, the CDR3 is TGTGCCAGCAGTTCCGGGGCCAGCCGAGATACGCAGTATTTT. Translation: CASSSGASRDTQYF.

This clonotype showed up many times. The genes are TRBV2 and TRBJ2-2; 7 bases align to TRBD2. Germline-derived CDR1 and CDR2 are SNHLY and FYNNEI. V was clipped by 8 bases and J by 8 bases; unmatched bases: 17. The CDR3 is 16 residues long. The CDR3 DNA follows: TGTGCCAGCGTCCGTCGGCCCCTAGCGGAGTGGGGGGAGCTGTTTTTT. The encoded protein is CASVRRPLAEWGELFF.

CDR3 residues: CASKTGTSNQETQYF. CDR3 nucleotides: TGTGCCAGCAAAACCGGGACTAGCAACCAAGAGACCCAGTACTTC. The chain couples TRBV12-3 or TRBV12-4 to TRBJ2-5, with 9 positions matching TRBD2. This CDR3 has 15 amino acids. J was trimmed by 0 bases and V by 7 bases; bases with no gene match: 6.

This clonotype was seen only a few times. J is TRBJ1-2 and V is TRBV19; D unclear. This CDR3 is built from 13 residues. Germline V lookup: CDR1 LNHDA, CDR2 SQIVND (reference sequence). The germline V and J ends were trimmed by 3 bases and 3 bases, with 8 bases remaining between them. CDR3 amino acids: CASSIELYYGYTF. The DNA of the CDR3 is TGTGCCAGTAGTATTGAGCTCTACTATGGCTACACCTTC.

In this sample, this clonotype turned up many times. The V call is TRBV5-1, the J call TRBJ2-2, with 11 bases that match TRBD2. V lost 1 base to trimming and J lost 4 bases; unmatched junction nucleotides: 6. Germline CDR1 SGHRS, CDR2 YFSETQ. The CDR3 consists of 17 residues. CDR3 protein: CASSLHLAGGSTGELFF. In DNA, the CDR3 is TGCGCCAGCAGCTTGCATCTAGCGGGAGGTTCCACCGGGGAGCTGTTTTTT.

Ten or more counts support this clonotype. The chain joins TRBV11-3 to TRBJ2-1, with 13 bases lining up with TRBD2. The CDR3 runs 17 residues. Germline CDR1 is SGHNT and CDR2 is YENEEA. The ends lost 6 bases at V and 2 bases at J; junction bases unmatched: 7. The CDR3 spells CASRGLAGDRPYNEQFF. In DNA, the CDR3 is TGTGCCAGCAGAGGACTAGCGGGGGATCGACCCTACAATGAGCAGTTCTTC.

This chain links TRBV6-1 with TRBJ2-3, with D perhaps matching TRBD2 (6 bases). The germline CDR1 and CDR2 sequences are MNHNS and SASEGT. V shed 10 bases and J shed 6 bases, with 20 bases lying between them. The CDR3 covers 14 residues. This chain's CDR3 is CATWRDAAWDTQYF. Written as DNA, the CDR3 is TGTGCCACCTGGAGGGACGCCGCATGGGATACGCAGTATTTT.

This clonotype occurred many times. Mismatch with germline at one junction end may stem from a read error. This sequence joins TRBV28 and TRBJ1-1, with D unclear. Germline-derived CDR1 and CDR2 are MDHEN and SYDVKM. CDR3 length: 13 amino acids. In DNA form, the CDR3 reads TGCGCCAGCAGCCTAGCCCGGGACACTGAAGCTTTCTTT. This codes for CASSLARDTEAFF.

This clonotype was recorded at least ten times. The genes are TRBV19 and TRBJ1-2; TRBD1 is a possible D gene (5 bases). The CDR3 contains 16 residues. The V gene's germline CDR1 is LNHDA and CDR2 SQIVND (reference sequence). Trimming stripped 5 bases from V and 3 bases from J, with 19 bases between. In DNA, the CDR3 is TGTGCCAGTAGTCTCCCCGGACTCCGAGGGGACTATGGCTACACCTTC. It codes for CASSLPGLRGDYGYTF.

In nucleotides, the CDR3 is TGTGCCAGCAGAACCCGCCCTGATGTGGGTGAGCAGTTCTTC. The encoded protein is CASRTRPDVGEQFF. The V call is TRBV7-2, the J call TRBJ2-1, with D unresolved. Per germline, CDR1 SGHTA and CDR2 FQGNSA. The ends were cut back, 6 bases at V and 9 bases at J, with 18 bases in the middle. The CDR3 contains 14 residues.

The J gene is TRBJ1-3, the V gene TRBV7-9, with 9 bases identical to TRBD1. This CDR3 is 17 amino acids long. CDR1 and CDR2 (germline): SEHNR, FQNEAQ (reference sequence). J lost 3 bases, V lost 6 bases, and 12 bases had no gene match. The CDR3 sequence: CASSFVQGQGHGNTIYF. The CDR3 DNA reads as TGTGCCAGCAGTTTTGTCCAGGGACAGGGCCATGGAAACACCATATATTTT.

In its sample, this clonotype was seen a few times. This rearrangement joins TRBV7-2 to TRBJ2-5; TRBD1 matches at 9 bases. The ends lost 3 bases at V and 2 bases at J; junction bases unmatched: 4. This CDR3 contains 15 residues. Germline V gene data show CDR1 as SGHTA and CDR2 as FQGNSA. The CDR3: CASSFDRGGQETQYF. Written as DNA, the CDR3 is TGTGCCAGCAGCTTCGACAGGGGGGGGCAAGAGACCCAGTACTTC.

Many counts were recorded for this clonotype. The chain uses TRBV4-1 and TRBJ1-2; a possible D gene is TRBD1 (5 bases). The CDR3 covers 16 residues. V was cut by 0 bases and J by 6 bases, with 17 bases left in between. From germline, CDR1 is MGHRA and CDR2 YSYEKL. The chain's CDR3 is CASSQDWRQILHGYTF. CDR3 in DNA: TGCGCCAGCAGCCAAGATTGGAGACAGATCTTGCATGGCTACACCTTC.

This clonotype has a count of ten or more. V is TRBV27 and J is TRBJ1-2; no firm D call. The CDR3 totals 12 residues. Germline V lookup: CDR1 MNHEY, CDR2 SMNVEV (reference sequence). Deletions cut 2 bases from V and 3 bases from J, with 4 bases between. The CDR3 loop is CASSLRDYGYTF. The CDR3 nucleotides read TGTGCCAGCAGTTTAAGGGACTATGGCTACACCTTC.

This clonotype has ten or more counts. The chain uses TRBV13 and TRBJ1-2; 8 nucleotides match TRBD1. Per germline, CDR1 PRHDT and CDR2 FYEKMQ (reference sequence). The CDR3 runs 15 residues. The V and J ends lost 5 bases and 2 bases, in that order; junction bases with no gene match: 7. The chain's CDR3 is CASSKDQGANYGYTF. CDR3 DNA: TGTGCCAGCAGCAAAGATCAGGGGGCGAACTATGGCTACACCTTC.

This clonotype was observed at least ten times. The gene calls are TRBV19 and TRBJ2-1; no firm D call. The CDR3 sequence is 13 residues long. Germline V gene sequence: CDR1 LNHDA, CDR2 SQIVND (reference sequence). The ends were cut back, 4 bases at V and 5 bases at J, with 9 bases in the middle. CDR3 in DNA: TGTGCCAGTAGTACACGACCCCACAATGAGCAGTTCTTC. This encodes CASSTRPHNEQFF.

This chain joins TRBV11-2 and TRBJ2-3; 12 bases match TRBD2. CDR1 is SGHAT, CDR2 FQNNGV, per germline. The V and J ends lost 3 bases and 3 bases, in that order; junction bases with no gene match: 4. The CDR3 has 16 residues. CDR3 loop: CASSLTSGSLTDTQYF. In DNA form, the CDR3 reads TGTGCCAGCAGCTTGACTAGCGGGAGTTTGACAGATACGCAGTATTTT.